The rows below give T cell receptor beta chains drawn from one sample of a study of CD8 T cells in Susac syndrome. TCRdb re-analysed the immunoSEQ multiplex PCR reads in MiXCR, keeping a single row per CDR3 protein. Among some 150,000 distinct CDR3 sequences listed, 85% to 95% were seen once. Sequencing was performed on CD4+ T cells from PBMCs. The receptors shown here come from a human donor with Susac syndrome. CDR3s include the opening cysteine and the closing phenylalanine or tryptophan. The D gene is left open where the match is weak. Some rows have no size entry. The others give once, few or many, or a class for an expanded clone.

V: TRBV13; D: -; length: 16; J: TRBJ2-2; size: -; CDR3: CASSFAGKYSTGELFF; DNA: TGTGCCAGCAGCTTCGCTGGGAAGTACAGCACCGGGGAGCTGTTTTTT
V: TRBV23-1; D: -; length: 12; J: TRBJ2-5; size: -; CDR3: CASSRPRETQYF; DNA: TGCGCCAGCAGTCGGCCGCGGGAGACCCAGTACTTC
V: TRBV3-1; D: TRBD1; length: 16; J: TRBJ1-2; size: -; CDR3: CASSHGLGQKFYGYTF; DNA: TGTGCCAGCAGCCATGGCCTGGGACAGAAGTTCTATGGCTACACCTTC
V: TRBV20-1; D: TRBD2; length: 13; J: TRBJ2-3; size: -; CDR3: CSASGGARDTQYF; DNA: TGCAGTGCTAGCGGGGGGGCGAGAGATACGCAGTATTTT
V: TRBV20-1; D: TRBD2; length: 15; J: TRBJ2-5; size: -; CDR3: CSAAPAGGRQETQYF; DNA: TGCAGTGCCGCTCCCGCGGGGGGCCGCCAAGAGACCCAGTACTTC
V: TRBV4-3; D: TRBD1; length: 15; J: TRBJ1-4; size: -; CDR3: CASSQRTGRGEKLFF; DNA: TGCGCCAGCAGCCAAAGGACAGGGAGAGGAGAAAAACTGTTTTTT
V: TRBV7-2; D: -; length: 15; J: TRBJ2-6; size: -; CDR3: CASSGRVGGANVLTF; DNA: TGTGCCAGCAGCGGTAGAGTAGGTGGGGCCAACGTCCTGACTTTC
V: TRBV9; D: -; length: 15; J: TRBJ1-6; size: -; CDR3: CASSETQVPNSPLHF; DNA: TGTGCCAGCAGCGAAACACAGGTCCCTAATTCACCCCTCCACTTT
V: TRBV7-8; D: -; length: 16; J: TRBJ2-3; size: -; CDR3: CASSLGVTRAPDTQYF; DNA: TGTGCCAGCAGCTTAGGGGTAACACGGGCGCCAGATACGCAGTATTTT
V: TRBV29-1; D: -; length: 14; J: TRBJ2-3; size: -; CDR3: CSVSPLTTGSELLF; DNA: TGCAGCGTTTCACCGCTCACGACAGGCTCGGAGCTTCTTTTT
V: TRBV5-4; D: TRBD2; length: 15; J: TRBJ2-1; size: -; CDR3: CASSRSGGGADEQFF; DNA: TGTGCCAGCAGCCGTAGCGGGGGCGGAGCCGATGAGCAGTTCTTC
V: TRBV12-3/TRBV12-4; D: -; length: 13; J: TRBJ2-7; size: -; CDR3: CASSLDNPYEQYF; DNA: TGTGCCAGCAGTTTGGACAATCCCTACGAGCAGTACTTC
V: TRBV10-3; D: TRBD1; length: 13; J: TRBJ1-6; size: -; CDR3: CAVGQGVGSPLHF; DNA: TGTGCCGTAGGACAGGGAGTTGGTTCACCCCTCCACTTT
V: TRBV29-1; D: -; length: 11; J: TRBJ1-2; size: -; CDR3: CSVGDGTGYTF; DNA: TGCAGCGTTGGGGACGGGACTGGCTACACCTTC
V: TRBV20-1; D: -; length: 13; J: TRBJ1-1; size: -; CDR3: CSATGTQNTEAFF; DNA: TGCAGTGCTACCGGGACCCAGAACACTGAAGCTTTCTTT
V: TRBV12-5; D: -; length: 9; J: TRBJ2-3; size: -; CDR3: CASGDTQYF; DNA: TGTGCTAGTGGGGATACGCAGTATTTT
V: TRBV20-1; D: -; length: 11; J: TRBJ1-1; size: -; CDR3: CSALRTDEAFF; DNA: TGCAGTGCTCTGAGGACAGACGAGGCTTTCTTT
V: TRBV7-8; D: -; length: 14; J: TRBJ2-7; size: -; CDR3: CASSLGGPGYEQYF; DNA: TGTGCCAGCAGCTTAGGAGGACCCGGCTACGAGCAGTACTTC
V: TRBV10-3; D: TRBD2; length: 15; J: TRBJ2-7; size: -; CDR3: CAISGLAGTTYEQYF; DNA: TGTGCCATCAGCGGACTAGCGGGGACGACCTACGAGCAGTACTTC
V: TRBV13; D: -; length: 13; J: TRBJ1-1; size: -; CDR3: CASSLGRQTEAFF; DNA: TGTGCCAGCAGCTTAGGCCGACAGACTGAAGCTTTCTTT
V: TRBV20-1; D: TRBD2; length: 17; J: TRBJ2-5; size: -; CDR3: CSATRPPTSGGSETQYF; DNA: TGCAGTGCTACTCGGCCCCCAACTAGCGGGGGGTCAGAGACCCAGTACTTC
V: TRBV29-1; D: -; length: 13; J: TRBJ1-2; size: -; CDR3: CSAQGLIGYGYTF; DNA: TGCAGCGCCCAGGGTCTAATTGGCTATGGCTACACCTTC
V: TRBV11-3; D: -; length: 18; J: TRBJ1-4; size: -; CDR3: CASSSPTAANATNEKLFF; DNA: TGTGCCAGCAGCTCTCCGACAGCGGCTAATGCAACTAATGAAAAACTGTTTTTT
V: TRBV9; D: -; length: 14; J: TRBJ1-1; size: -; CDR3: CASSVAGGHTEAFF; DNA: TGTGCCAGCAGCGTAGCCGGAGGGCACACTGAAGCTTTCTTT
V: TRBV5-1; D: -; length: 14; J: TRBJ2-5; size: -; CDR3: CASGNRDSQETQYF; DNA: TGCGCCAGCGGTAACCGAGACAGCCAAGAGACCCAGTACTTC
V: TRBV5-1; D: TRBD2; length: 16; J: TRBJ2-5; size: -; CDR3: CASSLARLAGRETQYF; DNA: TGCGCCAGCAGCTTGGCTCGACTAGCGGGGAGAGAGACCCAGTACTTC
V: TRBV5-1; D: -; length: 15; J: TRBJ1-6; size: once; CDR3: CASSSDGGYNSPLHF; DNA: TGCGCCAGCAGCTCGGACGGGGGGTATAATTCACCCCTCCACTTT
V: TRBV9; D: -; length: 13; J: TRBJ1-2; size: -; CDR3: CASSADGNYGYTF; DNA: TGTGCCAGCAGCGCGGACGGGAACTATGGCTACACCTTC
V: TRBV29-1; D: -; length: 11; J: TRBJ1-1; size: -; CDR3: CSARKNTEAFF; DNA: TGCAGCGCTCGAAAGAACACTGAAGCTTTCTTT
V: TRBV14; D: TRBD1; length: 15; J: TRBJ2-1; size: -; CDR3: CASSPRQGDYNEQFF; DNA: TGTGCCAGCAGCCCGCGACAGGGGGACTACAATGAGCAGTTCTTC
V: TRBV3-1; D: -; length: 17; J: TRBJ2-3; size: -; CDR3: CASSPNNRALSTDTQYF; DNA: TGTGCCAGCAGCCCCAATAACCGGGCTCTAAGCACAGATACGCAGTATTTT
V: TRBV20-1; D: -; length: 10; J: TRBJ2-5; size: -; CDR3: CSASTETQYF; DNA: TGCAGTGCTAGTACGGAGACCCAGTACTTC
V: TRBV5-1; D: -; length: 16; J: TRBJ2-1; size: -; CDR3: CASSLGGWSRGNEQFF; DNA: TGCGCCAGCAGCTTGGGAGGGTGGTCGCGGGGCAATGAGCAGTTCTTC
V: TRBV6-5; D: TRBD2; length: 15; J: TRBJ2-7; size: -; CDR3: CASSRQKKLAIEQYF; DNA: TGTGCCAGCAGTCGCCAGAAGAAACTAGCGATAGAGCAGTACTTC
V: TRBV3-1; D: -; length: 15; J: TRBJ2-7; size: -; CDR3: CASSQGGGQSYEQYF; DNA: TGTGCCAGCAGCCAAGGCGGCGGGCAGTCCTACGAGCAGTACTTC
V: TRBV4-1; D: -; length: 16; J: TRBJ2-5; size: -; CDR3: CASSQVAGTHQETQYF; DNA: TGCGCCAGCAGCCAAGTGGCAGGGACCCACCAAGAGACCCAGTACTTC
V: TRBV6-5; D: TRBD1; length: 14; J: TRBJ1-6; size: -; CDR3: CASTLRDSSDPLHF; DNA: TGTGCCAGCACCCTAAGGGACAGTTCCGACCCCCTCCACTTT
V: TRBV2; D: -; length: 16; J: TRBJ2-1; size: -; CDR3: CASNLVLEFSYNEQFF; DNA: TGTGCCAGCAACCTAGTGCTAGAGTTCTCCTACAATGAGCAGTTCTTC
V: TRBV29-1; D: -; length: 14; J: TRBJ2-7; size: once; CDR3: CSVDISRTGGEQYF; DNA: TGCAGCGTTGATATATCCAGGACCGGAGGGGAGCAGTACTTC
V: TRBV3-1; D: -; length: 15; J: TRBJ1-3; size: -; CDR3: CASSQPQGSGNTIYF; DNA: TGTGCCAGCAGCCAACCCCAGGGCTCGGGAAACACCATATATTTT
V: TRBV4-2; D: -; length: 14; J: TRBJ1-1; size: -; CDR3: CASSQRERNTEAFF; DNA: TGTGCCAGCAGCCAACGAGAAAGGAACACTGAAGCTTTCTTT
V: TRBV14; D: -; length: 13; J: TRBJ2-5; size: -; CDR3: CASSPRATGTQYF; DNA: TGTGCCAGCAGCCCCCGGGCGACGGGGACCCAGTACTTC
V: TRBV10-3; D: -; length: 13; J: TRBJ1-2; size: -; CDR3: CAISATASYGYTF; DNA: TGTGCCATCAGTGCGACAGCTAGCTATGGCTACACCTTC
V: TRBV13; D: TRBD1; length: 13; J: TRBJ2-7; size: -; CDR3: CASRGTGAHEQYF; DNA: TGTGCCAGCAGAGGCACAGGGGCCCACGAGCAGTACTTC
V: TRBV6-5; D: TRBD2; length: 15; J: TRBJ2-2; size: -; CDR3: CASTLAGGNTGELFF; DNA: TGTGCCAGCACGCTAGCGGGGGGGAACACCGGGGAGCTGTTTTTT
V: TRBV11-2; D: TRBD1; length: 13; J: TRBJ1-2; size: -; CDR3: CASQGQASYGYTF; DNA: TGTGCCAGCCAGGGACAGGCTTCCTATGGCTACACCTTC
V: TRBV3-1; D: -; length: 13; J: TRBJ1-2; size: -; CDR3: CASSPRVWGGYTF; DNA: TGTGCCAGCAGTCCGAGGGTATGGGGTGGCTACACCTTC
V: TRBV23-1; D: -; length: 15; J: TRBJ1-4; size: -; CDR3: CASSQFRTTNEKLFF; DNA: TGCGCCAGCAGTCAATTTAGGACAACTAATGAAAAACTGTTTTTT
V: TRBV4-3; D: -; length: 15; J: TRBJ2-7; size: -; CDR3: CASSQDRAGANEQYF; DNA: TGCGCCAGCAGCCAAGATAGGGCAGGGGCCAACGAGCAGTACTTC
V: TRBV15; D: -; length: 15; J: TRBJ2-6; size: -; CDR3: CATSRRGAGANVLTF; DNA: TGTGCCACCAGCAGGAGAGGGGCCGGGGCCAACGTCCTGACTTTC
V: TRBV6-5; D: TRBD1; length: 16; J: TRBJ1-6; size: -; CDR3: CASSYRPTGSNSPLHF; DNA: TGTGCCAGCAGTTATAGACCGACAGGGAGTAATTCACCCCTCCACTTT
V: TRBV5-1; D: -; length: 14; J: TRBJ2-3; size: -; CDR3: CASSFERGGDTQYF; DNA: TGCGCCAGCAGCTTTGAAAGGGGTGGAGATACGCAGTATTTT
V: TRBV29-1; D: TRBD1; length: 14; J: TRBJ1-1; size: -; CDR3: CSVGTGTMNTEAFF; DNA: TGCAGCGTCGGGACAGGAACCATGAACACTGAAGCTTTCTTT
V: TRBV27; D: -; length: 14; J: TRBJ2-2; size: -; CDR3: CASTYEVTAGELFF; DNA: TGTGCCAGCACCTATGAGGTGACTGCCGGGGAGCTGTTTTTT